The 29 T cell receptor beta chains below all came from one sample that was sequenced in a study of blood T cell repertoires in COVID-19. TCRdb's table, derived via immunoSEQ multiplex PCR, lists solely in-frame clones and lacks some. This sample has around 210,000 clones, with around 85% found just once. Sample: peripheral blood. These receptors were collected from a man aged 45-65 years with COVID-19, enrolled during active disease.

The V gene is TRBV7-9, the J gene TRBJ2-2; the D is unclear. V was shortened by 5 bases and J by 1 base, with 11 bases between the two germline ends. Germline CDR1 reads SEHNR; CDR2 reads FQNEAQ (reference sequence). This CDR3 is 15 amino acids long. CDR3 nucleotide sequence: TGTGCCAGCAGCCCCCTATCCGGGAACACCGGGGAGCTGTTTTTT. This gives the protein CASSPLSGNTGELFF.

The gene calls are TRBV29-1 and TRBJ1-5; D is unclear. The CDR3 consists of 13 residues. Germline V gives CDR1 SQVTM, CDR2 ANQGSEA. Trimming took off 6 bases at V and 4 bases at J, with 13 bases between the two ends. CDR3 region: CSVQEQSNQPQHF. The DNA of the CDR3 is TGCAGCGTCCAGGAACAGTCGAATCAGCCCCAGCATTTT.

This sequence joins TRBV7-2 and TRBJ1-2; D perhaps matches TRBD1 (6 bases). Trimming pared 1 base from V and 5 bases from J, leaving 14 bases between. This CDR3 contains 15 residues. CDR1 SGHTA and CDR2 FQGNSA come from the germline V gene. The chain's CDR3 is CASSLEQGQGYGYTF. Written as DNA, the CDR3 is TGTGCCAGCAGCTTAGAACAGGGCCAAGGATATGGCTACACCTTC.

The J gene is TRBJ1-5, the V gene TRBV19; 7 bases match TRBD1. Trimming at V came to 7 bases and at J to 3 bases, leaving 9 bases not matched to a gene. The germline CDR1 and CDR2 sequences are LNHDA and SQIVND (reference sequence). The CDR3 runs to 15 residues. The chain's CDR3 is CASTPPGTDNQPQHF. CDR3 sequence (DNA): TGTGCCAGTACCCCCCCCGGGACAGACAATCAGCCCCAGCATTTT.

This clone turned up a few times. V is TRBV6-5 and J is TRBJ1-5; D gene ambiguous. The germline V gene encodes CDR1 MNHEY and CDR2 SVGAGI. This CDR3 spans 13 amino acids. Trimming cost V 5 bases and J 9 bases, with 14 bases left between them. CDR3: CASSREGMGPQHF. The DNA of the CDR3 is TGTGCCAGCAGTCGGGAGGGTATGGGGCCCCAGCATTTT.

The chain couples TRBV7-2 to TRBJ2-5, with 8 positions matching TRBD2. The CDR3 spans 16 residues. Germline CDR1 reads SGHTA; CDR2 reads FQGNSA. With V trimmed by 5 bases and J by 3 bases, 11 bases remained unmatched. CDR3 sequence: CASSRYGLAGKETQYF. CDR3 in DNA: TGTGCCAGCAGCAGGTACGGACTAGCCGGGAAAGAGACCCAGTACTTC. The complete variable domain, with remaining parts taken from reference TRBV7-2 and TRBJ2-5, reads GAGVSQSPSNKVTEKGKDVELRCDPISGHTALYWYRQSLGQGLEFLIYFQGNSAPDKSGLPSDRFSAERTGGSVSTLTIQRTQQEDSAVYLCASSRYGLAGKETQYFGPGTRLLVL.

The chain has TRBV9 and TRBJ2-2; D perhaps matches TRBD2 (5 bases). Germline lookup yields CDR1 SGDLS and CDR2 YYNGEE. Trimming removed 4 bases from V and 2 bases from J, with 9 bases in between. The CDR3 is 14 residues long. CDR3 residues: CASSLRGNTGELFF. The DNA for the CDR3 is TGTGCCAGCAGCCTCCGGGGTAACACCGGGGAGCTGTTTTTT.

There are a few counts of this clone. The CDR3 sequence is CASSWGQTNNSPLHF. CDR3 nucleotides: TGTGCCAGCAGCTGGGGACAGACTAATAATTCACCCCTCCACTTT. The chain is built from TRBV5-4 and TRBJ1-6, with TRBD1 matching 7 bases. The CDR3 has 15 residues. The germline V gene encodes CDR1 SGHNT and CDR2 YYREEE (reference sequence). Unmatched junction bases numbered 5, after V lost 3 bases and J lost 5 bases.

The rearrangement joins TRBV7-2 to TRBJ2-3; 11 nucleotides match TRBD2. The trim removed 3 bases at V and 11 bases at J, leaving 10 bases unmatched. This CDR3 contains 15 residues. Germline CDR1 is SGHTA and CDR2 is FQGNSA. CDR3 coding DNA: TGTGCCAGCAGCTTCCTAGCGGGGGGAGTTATGGAGCAGTATTTT. Its translation is CASSFLAGGVMEQYF.

The chain combines TRBV6-5 with TRBJ2-1, with 9 bases lining up with TRBD1. CDR1 is MNHEY, CDR2 SVGAGI, per germline. The V segment lost 6 bases and the J segment 7 bases; nucleotides outside the gene matches: 7. This CDR3 has 14 residues. CDR3 residues: CASRPGQGRNEQFF. CDR3 sequence (DNA): TGTGCCAGCAGGCCGGGACAGGGTAGAAATGAGCAGTTCTTC.

This clone was found a few times. This chain links TRBV24-1 with TRBJ2-2, with a tentative D call TRBD2 (6 bases). The length of the CDR3 is 17 residues. Germline CDR1 is KGHDR and CDR2 is SFDVKD. V lost 3 bases, J lost 0 bases, and 13 bases lay in between. CDR3 bases: TGTGCCACCAGTGATCTCTCGGGGGAATCGAACACCGGGGAGCTGTTTTTT. Translating it yields CATSDLSGESNTGELFF.

This clone has a single count. The CDR3 sequence is CASRGGSDGYTF. The CDR3 nucleotides read TGTGCCAGCCGGGGGGGGAGCGATGGCTACACCTTC. This chain uses TRBV6-5 with TRBJ1-2; possibly TRBD1 for D (5 bases). The CDR3 runs 12 residues. V lost 8 bases and J 6 bases, leaving 13 bases between the germline ends. Germline V lookup: CDR1 MNHEY, CDR2 SVGAGI.

The chain employs TRBV10-2 and TRBJ2-1; D is unresolved. V dropped 2 bases and J dropped 13 bases, with 9 bases sitting between them. Germline lookup yields CDR1 WSHSY and CDR2 SAAADI. The CDR3 sequence is 11 residues long. In nucleotides, the CDR3 is TGCGCCAGCAGTGAGGCAGAGGTCCAGTTCTTC. This gives the protein CASSEAEVQFF.

This chain uses TRBV10-3 with TRBJ2-2; D is ambiguous. This CDR3 has 14 amino acids. Germline V gene lookup returns CDR1 ENHRY and CDR2 SYGVKD. The V end lost 7 bases, the J end lost 1 base, and 10 bases lay between the germline ends. CDR3 bases: TGTGCCATCACTTCCCAGGAGAACACCGGGGAGCTGTTTTTT. Translated: CAITSQENTGELFF.

V gene TRBV3-1 (or the pseudogene TRBV3-2) combines with J gene TRBJ2-1, with 9 bases that match TRBD1. Per the germline V gene, CDR1 is LGHDT and CDR2 is YNNKEL (reference sequence). J was trimmed by 4 bases and V by 4 bases; bases with no gene match: 2. The CDR3 extends over 14 amino acids. The CDR3 here is CASSLGTGYNEQFF. CDR3 DNA: TGTGCCAGCAGCCTCGGGACAGGGTACAATGAGCAGTTCTTC.

The CDR3 region is CASSLELRQGAYEQYF. CDR3 in DNA: TGTGCCAGCAGTTTAGAACTACGACAGGGCGCCTACGAGCAGTACTTC. The rearrangement uses TRBV27 and TRBJ2-7; TRBD1 agrees at 7 bases. Germline CDR1 and CDR2: MNHEY and SMNVEV (reference sequence). The CDR3 runs to 16 residues. J gave up 2 bases and V 2 bases, and 9 bases lay outside the gene matches.

This clone occurred a few times. This chain connects TRBV3-1 (or the pseudogene TRBV3-2) to TRBJ1-5; 7 bases line up with TRBD1. Germline CDR1 LGHDT, CDR2 YNNKEL (reference sequence). The CDR3 length is 14 residues. V gave up 0 bases and J gave up 9 bases; unmatched junction bases: 5. CDR3 in DNA: TGTGCCAGCAGCCAAGAGGCAGGGGGGAGGCCCCAGCATTTT. This encodes CASSQEAGGRPQHF.

Notes on this clone: The same CDR3 is also encoded by other DNA sequences in this sample. The chain combines TRBV10-3 with TRBJ1-1; D remains unclear. The germline V gene encodes CDR1 ENHRY and CDR2 SYGVKD. The CDR3 has 12 residues. V gave up 8 bases and J gave up 3 bases, with 10 bases separating them. CDR3 nucleotides: TGTGCCATCCGCGCGAGGGACACTGAAGCTTTCTTT. It is translated as CAIRARDTEAFF.

The chain has TRBV6-5 and TRBJ1-5; 10 nucleotides match TRBD1. The germline V gene has CDR1 MNHEY and CDR2 SVGAGI. The J segment lost 4 bases and the V segment lost 6 bases, leaving 6 bases of the junction unmatched. There are 15 residues in the CDR3. The DNA of the CDR3 is TGTGCCAGCAGGGGGGGACAGGGGAATAATCAGCCCCAGCATTTT. Protein: CASRGGQGNNQPQHF.

This clone was recorded once. The rearrangement joins TRBV19 to TRBJ1-2; TRBD1 matches at 8 bases. The germline V gene encodes CDR1 LNHDA and CDR2 SQIVND (reference sequence). The CDR3 has 17 amino acids. Trimming at V came to 4 bases and at J to 5 bases, leaving 15 bases not matched to a gene. The CDR3 region has the DNA TGTGCCAGTAGTAGGGGACAGGAGCCGCAAACAGGTTATGGCTACACCTTC. Its translation is CASSRGQEPQTGYGYTF. The full variable domain, rest sourced from reference TRBV19 and TRBJ1-2, is DGGITQSPKYLFRKEGQNVTLSCEQNLNHDAMYWYRQDPGQGLRLIYYSQIVNDFQKGDIAEGYSVSREKKESFPLTVTSAQKNPTAFYLCASSRGQEPQTGYGYTFGSGTRLTVV.

The chain couples TRBV27 to TRBJ1-2, with D tentatively TRBD1 (5 bases). Germline loops: CDR1 MNHEY, CDR2 SMNVEV (reference sequence). Trimming took off 3 bases at V and 7 bases at J, with 12 bases between the two ends. The CDR3 extends over 13 amino acids. CDR3 DNA: TGTGCCAGCAGTTTCCAGGGAGGTGGTGGCTACACCTTC. Its protein product is CASSFQGGGGYTF.

J is TRBJ1-1 and V is TRBV29-1; a possible D gene is TRBD1 (6 bases). V lost 3 bases to trimming and J lost 4 bases, with 12 bases between them. Germline values: CDR1 SQVTM, CDR2 ANQGSEA. The CDR3 has 13 amino acids. CDR3 nucleotide sequence: TGCAGCGTTGACGGACAGTTGGGCACTGAAGCTTTCTTT. Its translation is CSVDGQLGTEAFF.

The chain has TRBV18 and TRBJ2-7; 9 nucleotides align to TRBD2. The ends lost 0 bases at V and 2 bases at J; junction bases unmatched: 5. The CDR3 consists of 16 residues. Germline V CDR1 and CDR2: KGHSH, LQKENI. DNA for the CDR3: TGTGCCAGCTCACCACCGGTCGGCGGGGGGGCCTACGAGCAGTACTTC. Translated, it gives CASSPPVGGGAYEQYF.

The chain uses TRBV28 and TRBJ2-6; D might be TRBD1 (6 bases). V gave up 7 bases and J gave up 4 bases, with 14 bases separating them. Germline V gene lookup returns CDR1 MDHEN and CDR2 SYDVKM. This CDR3 region has 15 residues. The CDR3 nucleotides are TGTGCCAGCACATCCCACAGGGCCGGGGCCAACGTCCTGACTTTC. Encoded protein: CASTSHRAGANVLTF.

The chain links TRBV19 to TRBJ1-6; tentatively, D is TRBD1 (6 bases). The CDR3 extends over 14 amino acids. V lost 3 bases and J lost 11, with 14 bases in between. The germline V gene encodes CDR1 LNHDA and CDR2 SQIVND (reference sequence). The CDR3 bases are TGTGCCAGTAGTATGGGGCCAGGGGAGACACCCCTCCACTTT. Protein sequence: CASSMGPGETPLHF.

The chain uses TRBV30 and TRBJ2-7, with D tentatively TRBD1 (5 bases). V was shortened by 0 bases and J by 4 bases, with 10 bases between the two germline ends. Germline CDR1 and CDR2: GTSNPN and SVGIG (reference sequence). The CDR3 covers 13 residues. Here the CDR3 reads CAWSVGALYEQYF. CDR3 coding DNA: TGTGCCTGGAGTGTAGGGGCTTTATACGAGCAGTACTTC.

The V call is TRBV7-6, the J call TRBJ2-3, with 8 bases matching TRBD2. The germline gives CDR1 SGHVS, CDR2 FNYEAQ. V gave up 5 bases and J gave up 6 bases; unmatched junction bases: 13. This CDR3 comprises 16 residues. The CDR3 sequence is CASSLYGLALGDTQYF. Written as DNA, the CDR3 is TGTGCCAGCAGCCTATACGGACTAGCCCTGGGGGATACGCAGTATTTT. The complete variable domain, with remaining parts taken from reference TRBV7-6 and TRBJ2-3, reads GAGVSQSPRYKVTKRGQDVALRCDPISGHVSLYWYRQALGQGPEFLTYFNYEAQQDKSGLPNDRFSAERPEGSISTLTIQRTEQRDSAMYRCASSLYGLALGDTQYFGPGTRLTVL.

Comment on this clone: Other nucleotide sequences in the sample specify the same CDR3. The J gene is TRBJ2-1, the V gene TRBV6-5; the D gene is possibly TRBD1 (6 bases). The germline CDR1 and CDR2 sequences are MNHEY and SVGAGI. Between the trimmed V and J ends, which lost 6 bases and 0 bases, there was a span of 12 bases. The CDR3 spans 15 residues. In DNA form, the CDR3 reads TGTGCCAGCAGCAGACAGGCCAGCTCCTACAATGAGCAGTTCTTC. Its translation is CASSRQASSYNEQFF.

V is TRBV2 and J is TRBJ2-1; 9 nucleotides agree with TRBD2. There are 15 residues in the CDR3. In germline, CDR1 is SNHLY, CDR2 FYNNEI. Trimming took 8 bases from V and 4 from J; bases not matched to a gene: 9. DNA for the CDR3: TGTGCCAGCTTACTGACTAGCGGCGTATACAATGAGCAGTTCTTC. The encoded protein is CASLLTSGVYNEQFF.